The TCR beta chain described here comes from a study of regulatory T cells in long-lasting Graves disease. CDR1 is MNHEY, CDR2 SVGEGT, per germline. CDR3 length: 13 amino acids. With V trimmed by 8 bases and J by 1 base, 3 bases remained unmatched. This clonotype occurred many times. Building of the TCR beta libraries involved iRepertoire HTBI primers and Arm-PCR of CDR3 regions. TCRdb reprocessed the multiplex PCR reads via MiXCR and lists one record per CDR3 protein. The table lists around 400,000 distinct CDR3 sequences, about a sixth of them singletons. Indicated time point: newly diagnosed GD, antithyroid drugs for less than 3 months. The TCR library was made from RNA that had been extracted from PBMCs in TRIzol.

This chain uses TRBV6-2 or TRBV6-3 with TRBJ1-1; TRBD1 matches 8 bases. Sequenced material: peripheral blood mononuclear cells (PBMCs), taken at new diagnosis, from a patient treated with antithyroid drugs. The receptor's source is a female donor with Graves disease. CDR3 sequence: CASRGTGNTEAFF. The CDR3, as DNA: TGTGCCAGCCGCGGGACAGGGAACACTGAAGCTTTCTTT.